The clone carrying this T cell receptor beta chain was detected a few times. In the original workflow: Researchers report that nucleated cell counts were estimated from reference gene primer amplification. Profiled with immunoSEQ multiplex PCR; TCRdb holds only in-frame clones, not every one. The DNA gave D and trimming, while V, J and clone size come from that table. There are 75,000 to 80,000 clones in the sample; 80% to 90% occur only once, and 15% to 20% lies in the top ten. The sample is drawn from a study of blood T cell repertoires in COVID-19. Across the whole study: Samples of COVID-19 (acute and convalescent) were obtained from the United States, Italy and Spain. The cDNA or gDNA used as material had been derived from T cells, B-cell-depleted T cells, or PBMCs.

Germline CDR1 and CDR2: SGHTA and FQGTGA. The V gene lost 0 bases and the J gene lost 4 bases, with 9 bases spanning the gap. The CDR3 is 14 amino acids. This rearrangement joins TRBV7-3 to TRBJ2-5; maybe TRBD1 (5 bases). The sample comprised peripheral blood. The TCR comes from a human donor in a cohort sampled during active COVID-19. This CDR3 is CASSLTQGLETQYF. DNA for the CDR3: TGTGCCAGCAGCTTAACTCAGGGCCTAGAGACCCAGTACTTC.